This T cell receptor (beta chain) appears in the sequencing data of a study of STAT5B mutations in CD4+ large granular lymphocyte leukemia. Notes on this clone: What it binds is unknown.

Whole-study results and caveats: About 25% of private leukemic clonotypes occurred rarely in other patients' non-leukemic repertoires. The CD4+ versus CD8+ T-LGLL clonality difference may reflect limited sample size.

Generated by immunoSEQ multiplex PCR, the TCRdb table keeps only in-frame clones and is missing some. The sample carries more than 30,000 clones, 69% recorded once. The sample was CD4+ T cells from blood buffy coats. The receptor's source is a human donor in good health.

In DNA, the CDR3 is TGCGCCAGCAGCCAAGACCGGTATGAGTCCCTGCGGGAAAAACTGTTTTTT. It specifies CASSQDRYESLREKLFF. The chain carries TRBV4-1 and TRBJ1-4, with unresolved D. The V gene's germline CDR1 is MGHRA and CDR2 YSYEKL. Deletions cut 0 bases from V and 8 bases from J, with 19 bases between. This CDR3 is 17 amino acids long.